Following are 14 T cell receptor beta chains from one sample sequenced in a study of prognosis after radiotherapy for stage I lung cancer. The TCR beta CDR3 region was amplified from genomic DNA, with two rounds of multiplex PCR being used for the amplification. The authors ran first-round PCR with primers specific to each TRBV and TRBJ gene. TCRdb reprocessed the multiplex PCR reads via MiXCR and lists one record per CDR3 protein. Here the sample spans fewer than 25,000 distinct CDR3 sequences, 35% to 45% being singletons. The sample here was PBMCs, taken before or after stereotactic body radiation therapy (not recorded which). The receptors were gathered from a donor over 45 with non-small cell lung cancer.

This chain joins TRBV14 and TRBJ1-1; the D gene is possibly TRBD1 (6 bases). The CDR3 is 15 amino acids. Germline V gives CDR1 SGHDN, CDR2 FVKESK. V lost 3 bases to trimming and J lost 3 bases, with 14 bases between them. CDR3 DNA: TGTGCCAGCAGCCAGACCGGGACAACTTACACTGAAGCTTTCTTT. It specifies CASSQTGTTYTEAFF.

Comments on this clonotype: Compared with germline, one end of the junction differs, possibly owing to a read error. The genes are TRBV20-1 and TRBJ2-2, with 8 bases aligning to TRBD1. Germline V CDR1 and CDR2: DFQATT, SNEGSKA (reference sequence). The CDR3 covers 16 residues. The CDR3 coding sequence is TGCAGTGCTAGAGATGGGACAGGAAATAACACCGGTGAGCTGTTTTTT. Its translation is CSARDGTGNNTGELFF.

This clonotype was seen at least ten times. The chain is built from TRBV9 and TRBJ1-1; D unclear. V lost 0 bases and J lost 4, with 10 bases in between. Germline CDR1 SGDLS, CDR2 YYNGEE. The CDR3 sequence is 14 residues long. CDR3 DNA sequence: TGTGCCAGCAGCGTAGCCCCGGAGGGCACTGAAGCTTTCTTT. Residues: CASSVAPEGTEAFF.

This clonotype showed up many times. V and J are TRBV9 and TRBJ2-2; the match to TRBD2 covers 7 bases. CDR3 length: 16 residues. V was pared by 0 bases and J by 6 bases, with 8 bases of the junction left unmatched. Germline loops: CDR1 SGDLS, CDR2 YYNGEE. The CDR3 nucleotides read TGTGCCAGCAGCGTAGGGCGGGAGCGACGTCCCGGGGAGCTGTTTTTT. Translating it yields CASSVGRERRPGELFF.

Turning to this clonotype: This sequence is one base from a far larger clone and is likely a read error. The CDR3 does not close with the conserved phenylalanine or tryptophan, likely indicating a read error. The rearrangement joins TRBV7-9 to TRBJ2-3, with D tentatively TRBD2 (5 bases). Trimming took off 3 bases at V and 4 bases at J, with 11 bases between the two ends. The CDR3 has 14 residues. In germline, CDR1 is SEHNR, CDR2 FQNEAQ (reference sequence). CDR3 in DNA: TGTGCCAGCAGCTTGGCGGGTTGGGCAGATACGCAGTATTCT. It translates to CASSLAGWADTQYS.

The chain combines TRBV28 with TRBJ1-5, with unresolved D. Trimming removed 3 bases from V and 0 bases from J, with 6 bases in between. There are 14 residues in the CDR3. CDR1 is MDHEN, CDR2 SYDVKM, per germline. CDR3 amino acids: CASSLGSSNQPQHF. In nucleotides, the CDR3 is TGTGCCAGCAGTTTGGGCAGTAGCAATCAGCCCCAGCATTTT.

In regard to this clonotype: With a far larger clone one base away, a read error is the likely cause. The chain has TRBV12-3 or TRBV12-4 and TRBJ1-5; TRBD1 agrees at 7 bases. CDR3 size: 15 residues. In DNA, the CDR3 is TGTGCCAGCATTTTAGCGGGACAGAAGAATCAGCCCCAGCATTTT. It specifies CASILAGQKNQPQHF.

The V and J genes are TRBV12-3 or TRBV12-4 and TRBJ2-7, with 9 bases fitting TRBD1. The J segment lost 4 bases and the V segment lost 6 bases, leaving 7 bases of the junction unmatched. There are 14 residues in the CDR3. CDR3 coding DNA: TGTGCCAGCAGACCCGACAGGGGGGGTTACGAGCAGTACTTC. Protein product: CASRPDRGGYEQYF.

In DNA form, the CDR3 reads TGCCTTGCTAGAGAGACAGGGGGCAATGGCTACACCTTC. Translating it yields CLARETGGNGYTF. The V and J genes are TRBV20-1 and TRBJ1-2; TRBD1 matches at 10 bases. The germline V gene has CDR1 DFQATT and CDR2 SNEGSKA (reference sequence). The CDR3 has 13 residues.

A note on this clonotype: The germline gene is not matched at one end of the junction; a read error may be the cause. The chain couples TRBV5-1 to TRBJ2-1, with TRBD1 matching 11 bases. Per the germline V gene, CDR1 is SGHRS and CDR2 is YFSETQ. There are 15 residues in the CDR3. This chain's CDR3 is CSSSLGQGVYNEQFF. CDR3 bases: TGCTCCAGCAGCCTGGGACAGGGGGTCTACAATGAGCAGTTCTTC. Full variable domain (outside the CDR3, taken from reference TRBV5-1 and TRBJ2-1): KAGVTQTPRYLIKTRGQQVTLSCSPISGHRSVSWYQQTPGQGLQFLFEYFSETQRNKGNFPGRFSGRQFSNSRSEMNVSTLELGDSALYLCSSSLGQGVYNEQFFGPGTRLTVL.

This clonotype was detected once. The J gene is TRBJ2-3, the V gene TRBV12-3 or TRBV12-4; the D gene is possibly TRBD1 (5 bases). The ends were cut back, 5 bases at V and 0 bases at J, with 18 bases in the middle. There are 17 residues in the CDR3. This chain's CDR3 is CASSLPSWGCSTDTQYF. CDR3 DNA: TGTGCCAGCAGTCTTCCCTCTTGGGGCTGTAGCACAGATACGCAGTATTTT.

This clonotype was detected many times. This chain joins TRBV5-6 and TRBJ2-1; 8 bases line up with TRBD1. The CDR3 spans 12 residues. CDR1 and CDR2 (germline): SGHDT, YYEEEE. V was pared by 7 bases and J by 8 bases, with 5 bases of the junction left unmatched. CDR3 residues: CASRQGADEQFF. The CDR3, as DNA: TGTGCCAGCCGGCAGGGGGCAGATGAGCAGTTCTTC.

In this sample, this clonotype is medium-sized (0.01 to 0.1%). The gene calls are TRBV12-3 or TRBV12-4 and TRBJ2-7, with no clear D. CDR3 length: 12 amino acids. Trimming pared 6 bases from V and 0 bases from J, leaving 6 bases between. CDR3 amino acids: CASRHSSYEQYF. In DNA form, the CDR3 reads TGTGCCAGCAGACACAGCTCCTACGAGCAGTACTTC.

This chain links TRBV12-3 or TRBV12-4 with TRBJ1-2, with D possibly matching TRBD1 (5 bases). The CDR3 runs to 12 residues. Trimming cost V 8 bases and J 0 bases, with 7 bases left between them. The CDR3 reads CASEGPNYGYTF. DNA for the CDR3: TGTGCCAGCGAGGGGCCTAACTATGGCTACACCTTC.